This TCR beta chain emerged from a study of control samples from healthy donors and cancer patients. From germline, CDR1 is MNHNS and CDR2 SASEGT. This CDR3 is 14 amino acids long. The V gene lost 1 base and the J gene lost 4 bases, with 9 bases spanning the gap. This clone has a single count. The method was immunoSEQ multiplex PCR; TCRdb's version includes in-frame clones alone and lacks a portion of them. The data contain 100,000 or so clones, approximately 89% of them singletons. The sample comprised blood. The sequence was collected from a woman aged 25 to 39 in good health. The rearrangement joins TRBV6-1 to TRBJ2-3; D is possibly TRBD1 or TRBD2 (5 bases each). CDR3: CASSEGDGADTQYF. For the CDR3, the DNA is TGTGCCAGCAGTGAAGGGGACGGCGCAGATACGCAGTATTTT.